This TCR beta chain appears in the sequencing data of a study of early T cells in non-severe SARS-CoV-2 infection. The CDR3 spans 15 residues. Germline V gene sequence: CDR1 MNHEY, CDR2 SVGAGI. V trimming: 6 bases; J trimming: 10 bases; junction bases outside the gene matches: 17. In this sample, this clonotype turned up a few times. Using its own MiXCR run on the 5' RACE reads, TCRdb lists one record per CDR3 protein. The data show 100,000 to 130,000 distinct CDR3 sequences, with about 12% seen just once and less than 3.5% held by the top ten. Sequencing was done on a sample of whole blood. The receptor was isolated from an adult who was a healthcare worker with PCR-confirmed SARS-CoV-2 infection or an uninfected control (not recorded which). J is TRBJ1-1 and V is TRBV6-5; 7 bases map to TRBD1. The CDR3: CASSPSLGQAPSAFF. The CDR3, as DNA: TGTGCCAGCAGCCCCTCTCTTGGACAGGCCCCTTCAGCTTTCTTT.